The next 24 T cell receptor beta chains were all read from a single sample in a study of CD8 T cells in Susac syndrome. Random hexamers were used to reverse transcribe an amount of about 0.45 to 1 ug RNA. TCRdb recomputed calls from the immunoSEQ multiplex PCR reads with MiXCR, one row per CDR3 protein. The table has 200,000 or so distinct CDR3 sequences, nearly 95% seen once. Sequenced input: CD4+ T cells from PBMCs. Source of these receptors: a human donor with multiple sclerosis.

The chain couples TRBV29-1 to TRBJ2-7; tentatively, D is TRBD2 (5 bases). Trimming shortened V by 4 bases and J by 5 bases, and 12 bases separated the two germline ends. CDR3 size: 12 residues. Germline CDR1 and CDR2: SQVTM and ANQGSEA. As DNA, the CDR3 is TGCAGCGTTGGCCGGGGAATGAACGAGCAGTACTTC. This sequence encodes CSVGRGMNEQYF.

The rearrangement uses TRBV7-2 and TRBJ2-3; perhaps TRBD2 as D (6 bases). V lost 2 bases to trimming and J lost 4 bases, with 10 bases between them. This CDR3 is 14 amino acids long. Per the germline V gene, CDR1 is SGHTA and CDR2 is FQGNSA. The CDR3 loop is CASSLTASADTQYF. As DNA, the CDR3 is TGTGCCAGCAGCTTAACGGCTAGCGCAGATACGCAGTATTTT.

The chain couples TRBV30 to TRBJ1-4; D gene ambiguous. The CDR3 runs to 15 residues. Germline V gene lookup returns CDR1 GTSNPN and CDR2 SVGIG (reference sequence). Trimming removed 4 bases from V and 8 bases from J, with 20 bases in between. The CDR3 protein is CAWNSGRAGSEKLFF. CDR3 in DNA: TGTGCCTGGAATTCAGGACGGGCCGGTAGCGAAAAACTGTTTTTT.

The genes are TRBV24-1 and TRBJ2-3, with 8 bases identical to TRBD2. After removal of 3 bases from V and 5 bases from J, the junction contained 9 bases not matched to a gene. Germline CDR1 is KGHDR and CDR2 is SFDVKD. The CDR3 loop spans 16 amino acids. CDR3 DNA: TGTGCCACCAGTGATCCCGCGGGACGGGGGGGAGATACGCAGTATTTT. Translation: CATSDPAGRGGDTQYF.

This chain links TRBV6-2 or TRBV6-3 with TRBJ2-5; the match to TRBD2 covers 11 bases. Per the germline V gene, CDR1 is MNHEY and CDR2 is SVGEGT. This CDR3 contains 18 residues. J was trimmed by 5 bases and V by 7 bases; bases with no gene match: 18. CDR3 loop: CASTNGLAGSAGGETQYF. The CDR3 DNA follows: TGTGCCAGCACCAACGGACTAGCGGGTTCCGCCGGAGGTGAGACCCAGTACTTC.

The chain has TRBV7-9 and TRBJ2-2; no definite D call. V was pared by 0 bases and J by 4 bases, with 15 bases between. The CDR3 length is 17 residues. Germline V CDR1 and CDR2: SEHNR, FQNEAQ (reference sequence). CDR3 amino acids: CASSLASSAGATGELFF. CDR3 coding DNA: TGTGCCAGCAGCTTAGCGAGTTCCGCCGGTGCCACCGGGGAGCTGTTTTTT. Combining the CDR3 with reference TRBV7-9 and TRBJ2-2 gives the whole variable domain DTGVSQNPRHKITKRGQNVTFRCDPISEHNRLYWYRQTLGQGPEFLTYFQNEAQLEKSRLLSDRFSAERPKGSFSTLEIQRTEQGDSAMYLCASSLASSAGATGELFFGEGSRLTVL.

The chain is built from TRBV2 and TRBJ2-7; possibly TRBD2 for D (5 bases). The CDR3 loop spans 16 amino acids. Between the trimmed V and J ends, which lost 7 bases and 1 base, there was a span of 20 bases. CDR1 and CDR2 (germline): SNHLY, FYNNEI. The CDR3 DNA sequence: TGTGCCAGCACCCCCAGTTCGTCTAGCTGGTCCTACGAGCAGTACTTC. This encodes CASTPSSSSWSYEQYF.

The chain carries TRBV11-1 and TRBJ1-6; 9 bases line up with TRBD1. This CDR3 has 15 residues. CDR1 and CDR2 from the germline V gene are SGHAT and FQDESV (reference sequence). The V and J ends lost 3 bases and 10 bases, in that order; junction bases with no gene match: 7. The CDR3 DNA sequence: TGTGCCAGCAGCTTGATGGACAGGGGCCTATCACCCCTCCACTTT. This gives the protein CASSLMDRGLSPLHF.

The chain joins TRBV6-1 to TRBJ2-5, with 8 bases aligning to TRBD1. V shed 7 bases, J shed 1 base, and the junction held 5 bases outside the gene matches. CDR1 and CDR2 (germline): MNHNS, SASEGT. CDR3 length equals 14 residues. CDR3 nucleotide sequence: TGTGCCAGCATTTTCACAGGGGGCCAAGAGACCCAGTACTTC. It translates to CASIFTGGQETQYF.

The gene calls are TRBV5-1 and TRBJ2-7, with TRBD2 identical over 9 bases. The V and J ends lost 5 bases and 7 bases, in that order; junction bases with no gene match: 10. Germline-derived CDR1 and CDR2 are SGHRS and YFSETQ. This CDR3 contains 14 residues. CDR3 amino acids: CASRFAGGPGEQYF. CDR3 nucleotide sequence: TGCGCCAGCAGATTTGCGGGAGGGCCGGGGGAGCAGTACTTC.

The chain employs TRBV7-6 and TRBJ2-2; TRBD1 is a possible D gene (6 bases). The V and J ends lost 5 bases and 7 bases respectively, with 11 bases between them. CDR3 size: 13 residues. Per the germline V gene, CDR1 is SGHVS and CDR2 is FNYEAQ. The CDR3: CASSPGVVGELFF. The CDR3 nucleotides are TGTGCCAGCAGCCCAGGGGTGGTCGGGGAGCTGTTTTTT.

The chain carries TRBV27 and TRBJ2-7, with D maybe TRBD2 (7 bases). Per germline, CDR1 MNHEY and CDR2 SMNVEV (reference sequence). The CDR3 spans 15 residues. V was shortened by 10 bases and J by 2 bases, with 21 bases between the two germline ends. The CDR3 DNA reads TGTGCCACCGCCTGGGGGGGCAACCCCCCCTACGAGCAGTACTTC. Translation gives CATAWGGNPPYEQYF.

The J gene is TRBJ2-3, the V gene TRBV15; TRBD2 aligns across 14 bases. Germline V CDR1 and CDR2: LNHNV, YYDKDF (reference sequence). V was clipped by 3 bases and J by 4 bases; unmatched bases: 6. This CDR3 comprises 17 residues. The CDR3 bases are TGTGCCACCAGCAGGGCGGGACTAGCGGGAGCCCCAGATACGCAGTATTTT. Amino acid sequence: CATSRAGLAGAPDTQYF.

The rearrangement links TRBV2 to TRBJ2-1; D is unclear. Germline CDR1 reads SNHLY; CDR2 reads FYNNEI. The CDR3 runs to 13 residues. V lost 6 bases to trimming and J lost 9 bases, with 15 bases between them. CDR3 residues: CASSLDGDGEQFF. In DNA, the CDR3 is TGTGCCAGCAGCCTTGACGGAGACGGTGAGCAGTTCTTC.

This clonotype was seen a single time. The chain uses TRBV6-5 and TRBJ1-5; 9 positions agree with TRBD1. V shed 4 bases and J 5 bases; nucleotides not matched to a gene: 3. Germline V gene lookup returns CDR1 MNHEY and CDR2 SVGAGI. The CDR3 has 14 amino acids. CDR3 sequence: CASSSRQGDQPQHF. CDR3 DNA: TGTGCCAGCAGTTCCCGACAGGGGGATCAGCCCCAGCATTTT.

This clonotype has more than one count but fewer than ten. The CDR3 is CASSSPNQPQHF. DNA of the CDR3: TGTGCCAGCAGCTCTCCCAATCAGCCCCAGCATTTT. V is TRBV5-4 and J is TRBJ1-5; D is unclear. Trimming shortened V by 3 bases and J by 3 bases, and 4 bases separated the two germline ends. The CDR3 loop spans 12 amino acids. Germline-derived CDR1 and CDR2 are SGHNT and YYREEE (reference sequence).

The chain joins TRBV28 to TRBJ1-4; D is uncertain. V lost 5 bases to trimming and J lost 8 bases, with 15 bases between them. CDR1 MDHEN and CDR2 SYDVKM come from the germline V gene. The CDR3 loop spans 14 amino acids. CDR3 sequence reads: CASSPPGLGEKLFF. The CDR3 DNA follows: TGTGCCAGCAGTCCGCCGGGGTTAGGGGAAAAACTGTTTTTT.

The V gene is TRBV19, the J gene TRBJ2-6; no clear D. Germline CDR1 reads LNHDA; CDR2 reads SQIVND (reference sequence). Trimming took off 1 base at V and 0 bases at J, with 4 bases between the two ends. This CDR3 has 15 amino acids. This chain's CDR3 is CASSIGFSGANVLTF. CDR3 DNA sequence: TGTGCCAGTAGTATAGGTTTCTCTGGGGCCAACGTCCTGACTTTC.

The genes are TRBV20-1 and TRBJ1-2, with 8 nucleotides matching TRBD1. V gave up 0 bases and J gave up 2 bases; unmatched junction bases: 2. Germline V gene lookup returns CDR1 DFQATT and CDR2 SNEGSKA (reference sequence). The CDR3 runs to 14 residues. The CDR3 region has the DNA TGCAGTGCTAGAGATCACAGGGGGAACTATGGCTACACCTTC. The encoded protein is CSARDHRGNYGYTF.

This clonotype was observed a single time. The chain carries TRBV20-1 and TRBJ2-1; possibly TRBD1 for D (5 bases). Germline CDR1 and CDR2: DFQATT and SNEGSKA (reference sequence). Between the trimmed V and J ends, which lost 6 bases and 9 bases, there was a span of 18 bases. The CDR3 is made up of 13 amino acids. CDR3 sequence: CSAGASGSPEQFF. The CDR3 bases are TGCAGTGCCGGCGCCTCAGGGTCTCCTGAGCAGTTCTTC.

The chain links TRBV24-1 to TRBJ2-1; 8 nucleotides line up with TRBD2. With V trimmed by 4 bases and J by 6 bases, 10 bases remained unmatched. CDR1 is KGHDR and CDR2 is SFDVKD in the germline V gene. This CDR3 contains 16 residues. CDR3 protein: CATSDPSGRGFNEQFF. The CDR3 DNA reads TGTGCCACCAGTGACCCAAGCGGGAGAGGCTTCAATGAGCAGTTCTTC.

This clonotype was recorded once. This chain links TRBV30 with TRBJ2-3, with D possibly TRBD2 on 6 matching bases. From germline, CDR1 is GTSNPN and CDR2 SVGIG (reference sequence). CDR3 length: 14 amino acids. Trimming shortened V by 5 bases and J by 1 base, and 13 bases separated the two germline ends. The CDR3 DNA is TGTGCCTGGGCTGTGGGCGGGGGCACAGATACGCAGTATTTT. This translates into CAWAVGGGTDTQYF.

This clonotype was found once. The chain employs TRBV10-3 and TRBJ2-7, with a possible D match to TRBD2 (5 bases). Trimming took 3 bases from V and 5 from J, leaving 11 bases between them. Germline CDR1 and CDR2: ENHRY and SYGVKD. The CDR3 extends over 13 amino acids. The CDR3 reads CAISDSGFHEQYF. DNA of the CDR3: TGTGCCATCAGTGATTCGGGGTTCCACGAGCAGTACTTC.

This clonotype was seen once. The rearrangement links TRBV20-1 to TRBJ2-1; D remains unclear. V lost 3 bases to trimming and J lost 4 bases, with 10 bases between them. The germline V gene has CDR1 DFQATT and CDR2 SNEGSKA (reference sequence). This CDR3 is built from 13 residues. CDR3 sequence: CSASRLRYNEQFF. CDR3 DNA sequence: TGCAGTGCTAGTAGATTAAGATACAATGAGCAGTTCTTC.